The clone carrying this TCR beta chain appeared many times. Its target is unknown. Amplification from RNA transcripts yielded the TCR beta CDR3 regions. A first-round RT-PCR used HTBI primers, followed by a second-round multiplex PCR. TCRdb itself ran the multiplex PCR reads through MiXCR, one entry per CDR3 protein. The table records around 400,000 distinct CDR3 sequences, 21% of them present only once. The sample comes from a study of Graves' ophthalmopathy and Graves' hyperthyroidism. The germline CDR1 and CDR2 sequences are MNHNS and SASEGT. This CDR3 is built from 15 residues. J was trimmed by 2 bases and V by 6 bases; bases with no gene match: 7. Study-level points and caveats: As the model predicted ophthalmopathy progression, it achieved a sensitivity of 65% to 71% and a specificity of 72.22%. Blood also carried most expanded thyroid clonotypes exceeding 0.001 frequency.

The TCR sequence derives from a woman under 30 with stable Graves' hyperthyroidism. This chain connects TRBV6-1 to TRBJ2-7; 10 bases align to TRBD1. What was sequenced was peripheral blood. The DNA of the CDR3 is TGTGCCAGCAGGAATACCGGGACAGGGGCCTACGAGCAGTACTTC. Translated, it gives CASRNTGTGAYEQYF.